This T cell receptor beta chain was recovered during a study of graft-versus-host responses after intestinal transplantation (dated by TCRdb to the early 2020s). For the study in its entirety: The transplants that recipients got were multivisceral, liver-intestinal, or isolated intestinal. The cohort enrolled under 30 intestinal transplant recipients, one of whom was a retransplant, and a few patients without pretransplant specimens were excluded. Graft-versus-host and host-versus-graft alloreactive T cell clones were tracked in the graft, circulation and bone marrow after intestinal transplantation using bulk TCR-beta CDR3 sequencing. A peak of at least 4% donor T cells among recipient peripheral blood mononuclear cells was the definition used for donor T cell macrochimerism. Alloreactive clones were identified by sequencing pre-transplant mixed lymphocyte reaction products and comparing these products with unstimulated pre-transplant donor and recipient T cells. Anti-thymocyte globulin induction was given to all recipients, followed by maintenance tacrolimus and steroids for around three years. Rather than going through the commercial service, samples from three later patients were sequenced in-house on an Illumina MiSeq and processed with MiXCR.

The library was built by means of the immunoSEQ multiplex PCR assay. In most patients, genomic DNA was isolated using the Qiagen DNeasy Blood and Tissue Kit and sent frozen to Adaptive Biotechnologies for TCR sequencing. For most patients, genomic DNA was subjected to high-throughput TCR-beta CDR3 sequencing by Adaptive Biotechnologies. Regarding the original processing steps: Adaptive's ImmunoSEQ software was the source of the TCR sequencing data for 15 to 20 patients, while a few other patients were processed with MiXCR and VDJtools. To correct CD4 versus CD8 sorting errors, any sequence found in both subsets at a frequency ratio below 5:1 was removed. Because the origin of CDR3 nucleotide sequences shared between donor and recipient could not be assigned, those sequences were removed. To be classed as alloreactive, a clone needed at least 2-fold expansion over unstimulated cells and a minimum CFSE-low frequency of 0.002% (template counts) or 0.001% (read counts). Clones were considered mappable if detected in sequenced pre-transplant spleen, lymph node, or MLR CFSE-low populations of the donor or recipient. The cumulative frequency of alloreactive clones was calculated as a percentage of all sequences, weighted by copy number. This is the immuneACCESS table as TCRdb keeps it, with only in-frame sequences that have V and J called. A part of the clones is gone; compared with another copy, unresolved V genes explain less than half, and the rest is unexplained. V and J calls plus clone size are reproduced from that table; the DNA served to infer D and trimming. The sample table shows more than 100,000 clones, and approximately 92% are seen once. About 0.11% of the sample rests with the top ten.

Details on this clone: Its specific antigen is unknown. Per-nucleotide qualities are absent, and no much larger clonotype sits a single base away.

As encoded in the germline V gene, CDR1 is SGHRS while CDR2 is YFSETQ. Including the terminal cysteine and phenylalanine, the CDR3 comprises 13 residues. Left in the record is the CDR3 DNA by itself, 39 bases read in frame from the first base. V is clipped by 4 bases and J by 8 bases, and the sequence between their germline boundaries is 12 bases long. General conclusions and limits of the study: Early after transplant, peak levels of circulating GvH clones were found to be associated with declines in HvG clones. Conclusions were limited by the relatively low number and heterogeneity of intestinal transplant patients. GvH clones were detected in recipient bone marrow, and some of these GvH clones were observed earlier in ileal mucosa or blood, consistent with an intestinal mucosal origin. High GvH to HvG T cell clonal ratios were observed in the allografts of patients with donor T cell macrochimerism.

Read against the paper, the sample's time point label means: cells obtained before transplantation from donor or recipient. CD3+CD4+ and CD3+CD8+ populations were FACS-sorted from unstimulated pre-transplant donor and recipient cells taken from spleen or lymph nodes. This receptor was taken from a human donor who received an intestinal transplant. The sequenced sample was unstimulated CD4+ T cells sorted from spleen or lymph node cells, obtained before intestinal transplant. In this chain, TRBV5-1 is recombined with TRBJ1-4; the D gene assignment is ambiguous. The CDR3 in this case is CASSQDMGEKLFF. The DNA is TGCGCCAGCAGCCAAGATATGGGGGAAAAACTGTTTTTT.